The 30 T cell receptor beta chains listed next were all sequenced from one sample in a study of naive and memory T cell subsets (dated by TCRdb to 2017 to 2019). Overall study results and their limits: Naive repertoires, especially CD8, contained a few larger clonotypes, possibly memory cells re-expressing CD45RA.

No antigen has been identified for these receptors. The library was prepared using UMI-ligation and nested PCR. The listed sequencing device is Illumina MiSeq. The beta constant-region primer consisted of an equimolar mixture of two oligonucleotides that together covered TRBC1 and TRBC2. Four rounds of PCR were used to amplify ligated cDNA, with nested alpha and beta constant-region primers being used together with the SP2 primer. TCRdb passed the public sequencing reads through fastp at Q25 and MiXCR, retaining productive beta sequences. A single entry per CDR3 protein holds the most common genes and DNA from its merged rows. The sample records about 90,000 distinct CDR3 sequences, about 10% of which are singletons. The ten largest make up around 0.13% of the sample. Sequencing was done on a sample of naive CD4+ T cells from blood. What this sample's cell subset or site label stands for: naive T cells, CD45RA high CD27+. The receptors were gathered from a human donor in good health.

This clonotype occurred a few times. The chain couples TRBV6-6 to TRBJ1-3; possible D gene TRBD1, 5 bases. V lost 7 bases, J lost 4 bases, and 11 bases lay in between. The CDR3 spans 13 residues. CDR1 and CDR2 from the germline V gene are MNHNY and SVGAGI (reference sequence). The CDR3 nucleotides read TGTGCCAGCAACGGACAAACCGGAAACACCATATATTTT. Amino acids: CASNGQTGNTIYF.

This chain uses TRBV4-2 with TRBJ2-4, with 7 bases matching TRBD2. V trimming: 3 bases; J trimming: 3 bases; junction bases outside the gene matches: 11. CDR1 LGHNA and CDR2 YNFKEQ come from the germline V gene. The CDR3 is made up of 17 amino acids. Written as DNA, the CDR3 is TGTGCCAGCAGCCAGGCAAGGGACCGGGGGGTCAAAAACATTCAGTACTTC. This codes for CASSQARDRGVKNIQYF.

This clonotype was seen a handful of times. V gene TRBV7-9 combines with J gene TRBJ1-2, with a weak D call TRBD1 (5 bases). V lost 5 bases, J lost 4 bases, and 14 bases lay in between. There are 14 residues in the CDR3. Looked up from germline, CDR1 is SEHNR and CDR2 is FQNEAQ (reference sequence). Here the CDR3 reads CASSPTTELYGYTF. Here the CDR3 DNA reads TGTGCCAGCAGCCCCACGACAGAGCTCTATGGCTACACCTTC.

The chain is built from TRBV7-9 and TRBJ1-1, with 10 bases lining up with TRBD1. J was trimmed by 2 bases and V by 3 bases; bases with no gene match: 9. This CDR3 contains 17 residues. Germline-derived CDR1 and CDR2 are SEHNR and FQNEAQ (reference sequence). DNA of the CDR3: TGTGCCAGCAGCTTCGTCCCGGGACAGGGGATCAACACTGAAGCTTTCTTT. Residues: CASSFVPGQGINTEAFF.

This clonotype appeared a few times. This rearrangement joins TRBV12-3 or TRBV12-4 to TRBJ2-1, with no clear D. The CDR3 loop spans 11 amino acids. V gave up 1 base and J gave up 9 bases, with 4 bases separating them. The CDR3 reads CASSLGGEQFF. The CDR3 region has the DNA TGTGCCAGCAGTTTAGGGGGTGAGCAGTTCTTC.

The chain is built from TRBV5-1 and TRBJ2-5; tentatively, D is TRBD2 (5 bases). The CDR3 is 12 amino acids. V was shortened by 4 bases and J by 4 bases, with 8 bases between the two germline ends. Per germline, CDR1 SGHRS and CDR2 YFSETQ. In DNA, the CDR3 is TGCGCCAGCAGCGGACTCGGAGAGACCCAGTACTTC. Translated, it gives CASSGLGETQYF.

This clonotype was detected only a few times. V usage is TRBV11-1 and J usage is TRBJ2-4, with D unresolved. This CDR3 has 15 amino acids. Trimming stripped 6 bases from V and 3 bases from J, with 15 bases between. Germline V gene data show CDR1 as SGHAT and CDR2 as FQDESV (reference sequence). As DNA, the CDR3 is TGTGCCAGCAGAAACCCGGCCGGGCTCAAAAACATTCAGTACTTC. Amino acids: CASRNPAGLKNIQYF. Drawing the rest from reference TRBV11-1 and TRBJ2-4, the complete variable domain is EAEVAQSPRYKITEKSQAVAFWCDPISGHATLYWYRQILGQGPELLVQFQDESVVDDSQLPKDRFSAERLKGVDSTLKIQPAELGDSAMYLCASRNPAGLKNIQYFGAGTRLSVL.

This clonotype showed up many times. The rearrangement links TRBV20-1 to TRBJ1-5, with D perhaps matching TRBD1 (6 bases). Trimming took 5 bases from V and 1 from J, leaving 6 bases between them. The germline V gene encodes CDR1 DFQATT and CDR2 SNEGSKA (reference sequence). The CDR3 contains 12 residues. The CDR3 DNA reads as TGCAGTGCTGGACAGAGCAATCAGCCCCAGCATTTT. Its protein product is CSAGQSNQPQHF.

In its sample, this clonotype was seen many times. The chain couples TRBV4-1 to TRBJ2-4; the match to TRBD1 covers 7 bases. Germline values: CDR1 MGHRA, CDR2 YSYEKL. This CDR3 contains 18 residues. After removal of 4 bases from V and 0 bases from J, the junction contained 12 bases not matched to a gene. The CDR3 bases are TGCGCCAGCAGCCCAGGACAGGCCAAGTCTATAGCCAAAAACATTCAGTACTTC. This translates into CASSPGQAKSIAKNIQYF.

This clonotype was counted ten times or more. V usage is TRBV28 and J usage is TRBJ2-7; 7 bases align to TRBD1. J lost 3 bases, V lost 6 bases, and 5 bases had no gene match. The CDR3 extends over 13 amino acids. Germline lookup yields CDR1 MDHEN and CDR2 SYDVKM. The DNA of the CDR3 is TGTGCCAGCAGGAGACAGGGCATCTACGAGCAGTACTTC. Translating gives CASRRQGIYEQYF. The full variable domain, completed using reference TRBV28 and TRBJ2-7, is DVKVTQSSRYLVKRTGEKVFLECVQDMDHENMFWYRQDPGLGLRLIYFSYDVKMKEKGDIPEGYSVSREKKERFSLILESASTNQTSMYLCASRRQGIYEQYFGPGTRLTVT.

This clonotype came up a few times. The CDR3 loop reads CASSPSSRPNQPQHF. CDR3 nucleotide sequence: TGTGCCAGCTCACCATCAAGCAGGCCTAATCAGCCCCAGCATTTT. The J gene is TRBJ1-5, the V gene TRBV18; D is unclear. V was trimmed by 2 bases and J by 4 bases, leaving 12 bases between them. CDR1 KGHSH and CDR2 LQKENI come from the germline V gene. This CDR3 has 15 amino acids. The variable domain in full, with the rest retrieved from reference TRBV18 and TRBJ1-5, is NAGVMQNPRHLVRRRGQEARLRCSPMKGHSHVYWYRQLPEEGLKFMVYLQKENIIDESGMPKERFSAEFPKEGPSILRIQQVVRGDSAAYFCASSPSSRPNQPQHFGDGTRLSIL.

At least ten counts were recorded for this clonotype. The chain's CDR3 is CASSKRRADLQETQYF. CDR3 in DNA: TGTGCCAGCAGCAAAAGAAGGGCAGACCTCCAAGAGACCCAGTACTTC. The chain has TRBV21-1 and TRBJ2-5; TRBD2 is the table's D call and was not checked against the DNA. TRBV21-1 is assigned pseudogene status. The CDR3 is made up of 16 amino acids.

The V and J genes are TRBV6-2 or TRBV6-3 and TRBJ1-1; 7 nucleotides agree with TRBD1. The CDR3 totals 16 residues. Germline V gives CDR1 MNHEY, CDR2 SVGEGT. The V segment lost 6 bases and the J segment 10 bases; nucleotides outside the gene matches: 20. CDR3 protein: CASRRTGALSSIGAFF. The DNA of the CDR3 is TGTGCCAGCAGGCGAACAGGGGCTTTATCCTCGATCGGAGCTTTCTTT.

This clonotype was counted only a few times. As DNA, the CDR3 is TGTGCCAGCAGCCAAAGGACGGGAGGGGAGACAGATACGCAGTATTTT. Translated: CASSQRTGGETDTQYF. The chain employs TRBV4-2 and TRBJ2-3, with 8 bases aligning to TRBD2. CDR1 and CDR2 (germline): LGHNA, YNFKEQ. V shed 2 bases, J shed 3 bases, and the junction held 7 bases outside the gene matches. The CDR3 has 16 amino acids.

This clonotype was recorded at least ten times. The genes are TRBV5-1 and TRBJ2-3, with 14 bases aligning to TRBD2. Unmatched junction bases numbered 9, after V lost 8 bases and J lost 4 bases. Germline V gives CDR1 SGHRS, CDR2 YFSETQ. The CDR3 is 16 residues long. CDR3 bases: TGCGCCAGTCGGACCAGACTAGCGGGGGGGCCAGATACGCAGTATTTT. This gives the protein CASRTRLAGGPDTQYF.

This clonotype was observed a handful of times. The V call is TRBV3-1, the J call TRBJ2-1; 7 nucleotides agree with TRBD2. This CDR3 is built from 13 residues. In germline, CDR1 is LGHDT, CDR2 YNNKEL (reference sequence). Germline trimming cut 4 bases from V and 9 bases from J; bases unmatched to any gene: 6. This chain's CDR3 is CASSLDGRGEQFF. As DNA, the CDR3 is TGTGCCAGCAGCCTGGATGGGAGGGGTGAGCAGTTCTTC.

The rearrangement joins TRBV5-1 to TRBJ1-5; TRBD1 matches 9 bases. The CDR3 is 18 amino acids. V shed 5 bases and J 1 base; nucleotides not matched to a gene: 13. Germline CDR1 reads SGHRS; CDR2 reads YFSETQ. The CDR3 spells CASSRLRDRVGSNQPQHF. The CDR3 DNA is TGCGCCAGCAGTCGGCTCCGGGACAGGGTCGGGAGCAATCAGCCCCAGCATTTT.

The chain recombines TRBV7-2 with TRBJ1-1; maybe TRBD1 (5 bases). CDR3 length equals 16 residues. V was cut by 3 bases and J by 1 base, with 15 bases left in between. Per the germline V gene, CDR1 is SGHTA and CDR2 is FQGNSA. CDR3 sequence reads: CASSFRVWEKNTEAFF. The CDR3 nucleotides are TGTGCCAGCAGCTTCAGGGTCTGGGAAAAGAACACTGAAGCTTTCTTT.

In this sample, this clonotype turned up a few times. The chain couples TRBV29-1 to TRBJ2-3; 13 nucleotides align to TRBD2. Germline V gene data show CDR1 as SQVTM and CDR2 as ANQGSEA. Trimming cost V 3 bases and J 5 bases; bases outside gene matches: 5. This CDR3 is built from 15 residues. CDR3 in amino acids: CSVEVGLAGEDTQYF. The DNA for the CDR3 is TGCAGCGTTGAGGTAGGACTAGCGGGAGAAGATACGCAGTATTTT.

V usage is TRBV7-2 and J usage is TRBJ2-2; weak D call: TRBD1 (5 bases). The CDR3 is made up of 16 amino acids. Germline lookup yields CDR1 SGHTA and CDR2 FQGNSA. The V gene lost 1 base and the J gene lost 2 bases, with 11 bases spanning the gap. In DNA, the CDR3 is TGTGCCAGCAGCTTAGTGGGGCTAGTCAACACCGGGGAGCTGTTTTTT. Amino acids: CASSLVGLVNTGELFF.

At least ten counts were recorded for this clonotype. The rearrangement uses TRBV18 and TRBJ2-5; the match to TRBD2 covers 9 bases. With 3 bases clipped from V and 7 bases from J, the junction kept 12 bases outside the gene matches. This CDR3 spans 16 amino acids. The V gene's germline CDR1 is KGHSH and CDR2 LQKENI. For the CDR3, the DNA is TGTGCCAGCTCACCTCTGAGCGGGAGGAGCCCGGGGACCCAGTACTTC. This sequence encodes CASSPLSGRSPGTQYF. The complete variable domain, with remaining parts taken from reference TRBV18 and TRBJ2-5, reads NAGVMQNPRHLVRRRGQEARLRCSPMKGHSHVYWYRQLPEEGLKFMVYLQKENIIDESGMPKERFSAEFPKEGPSILRIQQVVRGDSAAYFCASSPLSGRSPGTQYFGPGTRLLVL.

The V and J genes are TRBV29-1 and TRBJ2-5, with TRBD1 as a possible D gene (6 bases). CDR1 and CDR2 (germline): SQVTM, ANQGSEA. This CDR3 is built from 13 residues. V dropped 7 bases and J dropped 4 bases, with 16 bases sitting between them. The CDR3 DNA sequence: TGCAGCGGGAAGTCAGGGGTCCTAGAGACCCAGTACTTC. This encodes CSGKSGVLETQYF.

The rearrangement uses TRBV12-3 or TRBV12-4 and TRBJ2-3; TRBD1 is a possible D gene (6 bases). CDR3 length: 15 residues. Between the trimmed V and J ends, which lost 6 bases and 2 bases, there was a span of 15 bases. The CDR3 nucleotides read TGTGCCAGCAGGGAACAGGGTCGGGTCACAGATACGCAGTATTTT. This translates into CASREQGRVTDTQYF.

J is TRBJ2-3 and V is TRBV19; D not resolved. The CDR3 totals 14 residues. With 7 bases removed from V and 3 bases from J, the gap between germline ends came to 14 bases. CDR1 is LNHDA, CDR2 SQIVND, per germline (reference sequence). This CDR3 is CASKTWLETDTQYF. The CDR3 DNA reads TGTGCCAGTAAAACATGGCTAGAGACAGATACGCAGTATTTT.

This clonotype was seen a few times. The chain has TRBV29-1 and TRBJ1-2; maybe TRBD1 (6 bases). CDR1 is SQVTM, CDR2 ANQGSEA, per germline. The CDR3 contains 13 residues. The V end was cut by 8 bases, the J end by 3 bases, with 16 bases between. The CDR3 nucleotides read TGCAGCACCGACCAGAAGGGGGACTATGGCTACACCTTC. Protein product: CSTDQKGDYGYTF.

This chain uses TRBV20-1 with TRBJ2-3; tentative D call: TRBD2 (6 bases). The CDR3 contains 12 residues. Germline V gives CDR1 DFQATT, CDR2 SNEGSKA (reference sequence). The V end was cut by 7 bases, the J end by 5 bases, with 13 bases between. This CDR3 reads CSVRGRGDTQYF. The DNA for the CDR3 is TGCAGTGTGCGGGGTAGGGGAGATACGCAGTATTTT.

The DNA of the CDR3 is TGTGCCAGTACTTTTTATGGGGCAGGGGGCTTGAGCAATCAGCCCCAGCATTTT. Translating gives CASTFYGAGGLSNQPQHF. This rearrangement joins TRBV19 to TRBJ1-5, with 8 bases fitting TRBD1. From germline, CDR1 is LNHDA and CDR2 SQIVND (reference sequence). The CDR3 spans 18 residues. The trim removed 7 bases at V and 1 base at J, leaving 15 bases unmatched.

In this sample, this clonotype turned up a few times. CDR3 in DNA: TGCAGCATCAGGGCTCCTGAGCAGTTCTTC. This gives the protein CSIRAPEQFF. The V gene is TRBV29-1, the J gene TRBJ2-1; maybe TRBD1 (5 bases). The CDR3 is 10 residues long. Trimming removed 8 bases at V and 9 bases at J, with 11 bases between. Germline CDR1 SQVTM, CDR2 ANQGSEA.

The chain links TRBV5-1 to TRBJ1-2; D is perhaps TRBD1 (6 bases). The CDR3 runs 14 residues. Deletions cut 0 bases from V and 8 bases from J, with 14 bases between. In germline, CDR1 is SGHRS, CDR2 YFSETQ. CDR3 protein: CASSLVQQGGGYTF. The CDR3 nucleotides are TGCGCCAGCAGCTTGGTGCAACAGGGCGGCGGCTACACCTTC.

This clonotype was recorded a few times. The chain employs TRBV7-9 and TRBJ1-2, with D perhaps TRBD1 (6 bases). The CDR3 contains 14 residues. Trimming removed 2 bases at V and 3 bases at J, with 10 bases between. The germline gives CDR1 SEHNR, CDR2 FQNEAQ (reference sequence). The CDR3 reads CASSLRQADYGYTF. CDR3 in DNA: TGTGCCAGCAGCTTAAGACAGGCAGACTATGGCTACACCTTC.